Below are 20 T cell receptor beta chains sequenced from a single sample in a study of blood T cells in healthy people across ages. The use of a sample-barcoded 5' primer and a J-beta primer mix characterized a second PCR of about 7 to 12 cycles. MiXCR was run by TCRdb on the 5' RACE reads, yielding one entry per CDR3 protein. Altogether roughly 730,000 distinct CDR3 sequences are present, 56% being singletons, with the ten largest covering around 24%. Sequenced material: blood. The receptors shown here come from a man aged 40-55 years in good health.

The CDR3 here is CASSLISGGGKTDTQYF. CDR3 in DNA: TGTGCCAGCAGCTTAATCTCTGGGGGGGGAAAAACAGATACGCAGTATTTT. The chain is built from TRBV7-8 and TRBJ2-3, with 7 bases matching TRBD2. This CDR3 contains 17 residues. Germline assignment: CDR1 SGHVS and CDR2 FQNEAQ. Losses at the gene ends were 2 bases for V and 3 bases for J; bases not matched to a gene: 11.

Written as DNA, the CDR3 is TGTGCCAGCAGTTCCAGCGGCTCCTACGAGCAGTACTTC. Protein: CASSSSGSYEQYF. The chain joins TRBV27 to TRBJ2-7, with TRBD2 as a possible D gene (5 bases). Trimming took off 4 bases at V and 0 bases at J, with 7 bases between the two ends. Germline V gene data show CDR1 as MNHEY and CDR2 as SMNVEV (reference sequence). CDR3 length: 13 residues.

Regarding this clonotype: A much larger clone lies a single base off, so this may be a read error. This chain uses TRBV9 with TRBJ2-5, with a weak D call TRBD2 (5 bases). Germline lookup yields CDR1 SGDLS and CDR2 YYNGEE. The CDR3 covers 12 residues. CDR3 in DNA: TGTGCCGGCAGCGACACTAGGCGGACCCAGTACTTC. This sequence encodes CAGSDTRRTQYF.

This chain links TRBV12-3 or TRBV12-4 with TRBJ2-4; 10 positions match TRBD1. The CDR3 consists of 15 residues. Germline trimming cut 5 bases from V and 7 bases from J; bases unmatched to any gene: 8. The CDR3, as DNA: TGTGCCAGCAGTCCCAGACAGGGGGCGATCAACATTCAGTACTTC. Encoded protein: CASSPRQGAINIQYF.

This clonotype showed up just a few times. The chain is built from TRBV27 and TRBJ2-7; D uncertain. The CDR3 sequence is 13 residues long. Trimming removed 5 bases from V and 2 bases from J, with 10 bases in between. CDR1 is MNHEY and CDR2 is SMNVEV in the germline V gene (reference sequence). The CDR3 DNA sequence: TGTGCCAGCAGTGGGCAGATGGCCTACGAGCAGTACTTC. This translates into CASSGQMAYEQYF.

This chain links TRBV7-9 with TRBJ2-7; TRBD2 matches 9 bases. CDR3 length: 16 residues. The junction had 7 bases not matched to a gene; V was cut back by 0 bases and J by 4 bases. Germline V gene sequence: CDR1 SEHNR, CDR2 FQNEAQ (reference sequence). The CDR3 loop reads CASSLAGGLAGYEQYF. The CDR3 DNA is TGTGCCAGCAGCTTAGCGGGCGGGCTAGCGGGATACGAGCAGTACTTC.

The rearrangement uses TRBV10-3 and TRBJ1-2, with D unresolved. CDR1 and CDR2 from the germline V gene are ENHRY and SYGVKD. V gave up 6 bases and J gave up 5 bases, with 7 bases separating them. The CDR3 extends over 11 amino acids. The CDR3 loop reads CAIRVEYGYTF. CDR3 DNA: TGTGCCATCAGGGTAGAGTATGGCTACACCTTC.

This clonotype was seen many times. The chain employs TRBV11-2 and TRBJ2-7; D unresolved. The CDR3 loop spans 15 amino acids. The V and J ends lost 3 bases and 1 base respectively, with 13 bases between them. CDR1 SGHAT and CDR2 FQNNGV come from the germline V gene. CDR3 nucleotide sequence: TGTGCCAGCAGCTTGGAGACCCGAAAGTCCTACGAGCAGTACTTC. It specifies CASSLETRKSYEQYF.

This clonotype was counted a single time. This chain connects TRBV20-1 to TRBJ2-3; D gene ambiguous. Trimming shortened V by 3 bases and J by 0 bases, and 7 bases separated the two germline ends. The CDR3 is 13 residues long. The germline CDR1 and CDR2 sequences are DFQATT and SNEGSKA (reference sequence). In DNA, the CDR3 is TGCAGTGCTAGTATAGCCAGCACAGATACGCAGTATTTT. Protein sequence: CSASIASTDTQYF.

This clonotype was detected a few times. The V and J genes are TRBV6-5 and TRBJ2-1; weak D call: TRBD2 (5 bases). Trimming took off 4 bases at V and 7 bases at J, with 5 bases between the two ends. Per germline, CDR1 MNHEY and CDR2 SVGAGI. This CDR3 region has 11 residues. The CDR3 sequence is CASSWENEQFF. In DNA, the CDR3 is TGTGCCAGCAGTTGGGAGAATGAGCAGTTCTTC.

This clonotype was seen a few times. This chain links TRBV4-2 with TRBJ2-5; 12 bases fit TRBD2. The CDR3 runs 17 residues. Germline CDR1 LGHNA, CDR2 YNFKEQ. The trim removed 1 base at V and 2 bases at J, leaving 5 bases unmatched. The chain's CDR3 is CASSQALGLAGQETQYF. In DNA form, the CDR3 reads TGTGCCAGCAGCCAAGCCCTAGGACTAGCGGGGCAAGAGACCCAGTACTTC.

The rearrangement uses TRBV5-1 and TRBJ2-3; D is possibly TRBD1 (6 bases). The V and J ends lost 4 bases and 2 bases respectively, with 11 bases between them. CDR1 SGHRS and CDR2 YFSETQ come from the germline V gene. This CDR3 is built from 14 residues. The CDR3 nucleotides read TGCGCCAGCAGCCTTAGGACAGACACAGATACGCAGTATTTT. This codes for CASSLRTDTDTQYF.

V gene TRBV29-1 combines with J gene TRBJ2-5, with 12 bases aligning to TRBD2. Germline CDR1 and CDR2: SQVTM and ANQGSEA. V shed 7 bases and J 1 base; nucleotides not matched to a gene: 1. The length of the CDR3 is 13 residues. The CDR3, as DNA: TGCAGCGCACTAGCGGGGGGCCAAGAGACCCAGTACTTC. Protein product: CSALAGGQETQYF.

The chain has TRBV5-1 and TRBJ2-3; 8 bases fit TRBD2. The CDR3 totals 15 residues. The J segment lost 3 bases and the V segment lost 3 bases, leaving 6 bases of the junction unmatched. Germline loops: CDR1 SGHRS, CDR2 YFSETQ. The CDR3 is CASSSGRASTDTQYF. The DNA of the CDR3 is TGCGCCAGCAGCTCCGGGAGGGCCAGTACAGATACGCAGTATTTT.

The chain combines TRBV28 with TRBJ1-6, with 9 bases aligning to TRBD1. The CDR3 extends over 18 amino acids. Germline loops: CDR1 MDHEN, CDR2 SYDVKM. V shed 1 base, J shed 4 bases, and the junction held 8 bases outside the gene matches. The CDR3 DNA reads TGTGCCAGCAGTTTATCACCGACAGGGGGAACGTATAATTCACCCCTCCACTTT. Its protein product is CASSLSPTGGTYNSPLHF.

This chain connects TRBV5-5 to TRBJ2-5; no reliable D call. The better agreement between TRBJ2-7 and the DNA end casts doubt on the J call. The CDR3 is 14 amino acids. Germline lookup yields CDR1 SGHKS and CDR2 YYEKEE (reference sequence). CDR3 protein: CASSLGALSYEQYF. For the CDR3, the DNA is TGTGCCAGCAGCTTGGGGGCCCTCTCCTACGAGCAGTACTTC.

The chain employs TRBV12-3 or TRBV12-4 and TRBJ2-1; no clear D. The CDR3 extends over 15 amino acids. Between the trimmed V and J ends, which lost 2 bases and 5 bases, there was a span of 13 bases. The CDR3 spells CASSLLLSPNNEQFF. DNA for the CDR3: TGTGCCAGCAGTTTACTGCTGTCTCCTAACAATGAGCAGTTCTTC.

The chain carries TRBV6-1 and TRBJ2-1; D not resolved. V was trimmed by 7 bases and J by 5 bases, leaving 27 bases between them. The CDR3 contains 18 residues. CDR1 and CDR2 from the germline V gene are MNHNS and SASEGT. CDR3 sequence: CASKRQGERSRPNNEQFF. Here the CDR3 DNA reads TGTGCCAGCAAAAGACAAGGAGAAAGGAGCAGGCCGAACAATGAGCAGTTCTTC.

This chain joins TRBV20-1 and TRBJ2-1; D gene unclear. V lost 6 bases and J lost 5, with 20 bases in between. Germline CDR1 and CDR2: DFQATT and SNEGSKA (reference sequence). The CDR3 runs to 15 residues. CDR3 sequence (DNA): TGCAGTGCCCAATCCAGTGTTGGAAGACACAATGAGCAGTTCTTC. Translated, it gives CSAQSSVGRHNEQFF.

This clonotype was seen a few times. The gene calls are TRBV7-9 and TRBJ2-5; a possible D gene is TRBD2 (6 bases). The V gene's germline CDR1 is SEHNR and CDR2 FQNEAQ (reference sequence). With 3 bases removed from V and 8 bases from J, the gap between germline ends came to 13 bases. This CDR3 region has 13 residues. The CDR3 sequence: CASSLTRGYTQYF. The CDR3 coding sequence is TGTGCCAGCAGCTTGACTAGAGGGTACACCCAGTACTTC. The full variable domain, in which reference TRBV7-9 and TRBJ2-5 provide the parts outside the CDR3, is DTGVSQNPRHKITKRGQNVTFRCDPISEHNRLYWYRQTLGQGPEFLTYFQNEAQLEKSRLLSDRFSAERPKGSFSTLEIQRTEQGDSAMYLCASSLTRGYTQYFGPGTRLLVL.